A selection of T cell receptor beta chains follows, all from one sample in a study of siplizumab effects on memory and regulatory T cells. Clones were read by immunoSEQ multiplex PCR, and TCRdb kept only the in-frame ones, dropping some. The sample consists of approximately 94,000 clones, 91% of them appearing once. Sequenced: CD4+ T cells sorted from blood. All receptors derive from a human donor in good health. Each CDR3 is given with its conserved first and last residue. The order of the fields is V gene, J gene, D gene, clone size, CDR3 DNA, CDR3 protein. A D gene is named only where the DNA matches it firmly. Rows give clone size only sometimes, using once, few, many, or a class for an expanded clone.

>TRBV18|TRBJ1-5|NA|once
TGTGCCAGCTCACCCTGGGTTCAGAATCAGCCCCAGCATTTT
CASSPWVQNQPQHF
>TRBV7-3|TRBJ2-1|TRBD1|NA
TGTGCCAGCAGCTCATGGGGGACAGCGAGGAATGAGCAGTTCTTC
CASSSWGTARNEQFF
>TRBV25-1|TRBJ1-4|NA|NA
TGTGCCAGCAGTGAGTCCCCCAGTGAAAAACTGTTTTTT
CASSESPSEKLFF
>TRBV10-3|TRBJ2-2|TRBD2|NA
TGTGCCATCAATCCGGGGGGGAACACCGGGGAGCTGTTTTTT
CAINPGGNTGELFF
>TRBV6-4|TRBJ1-5|NA|NA
TGTGCCAGCGTAGGTCGGCAGGATAGCAATCAGCCCCAGCATTTT
CASVGRQDSNQPQHF
>TRBV7-9|TRBJ2-2|TRBD2|NA
TGTGCCAGCAGCTCTAGCGGGGGGGCCCCCGGGGAGCTGTTTTTT
CASSSSGGAPGELFF
>TRBV9|TRBJ2-1|NA|NA
TGTGCCAGCAGCGTAGACCCCCGCTCCTACAATGAGCAGTTCTTC
CASSVDPRSYNEQFF
>TRBV11-1|TRBJ2-7|NA|NA
TGTGCCAGCAGCTTACCGGGCAACCCACGCTCCTACGAGCAGTACTTC
CASSLPGNPRSYEQYF
>TRBV7-3|TRBJ2-3|NA|NA
TGTGCCAGCAGCCTCCAGAGAAGCACAGATACGCAGTATTTT
CASSLQRSTDTQYF
>TRBV5-1|TRBJ2-3|NA|NA
TGCGCCAGCAGCGCAGACTTAGCAGATACGCAGTATTTT
CASSADLADTQYF
>TRBV29-1|TRBJ2-5|NA|once
TGCAGCGTTGGGGAGACCCAGTACTTC
CSVGETQYF
>TRBV2|TRBJ1-6|NA|NA
TGTGCCAGCATGGTCGGCCTCCCTAGGGGTTCACCCCTCCACTTT
CASMVGLPRGSPLHF
>TRBV5-6|TRBJ2-6|NA|NA
TGTGCCAGCAGCTGGAAGACAGCCGTTCCCTCTGGGGCCAACGTCCTGACTTTC
CASSWKTAVPSGANVLTF
>TRBV5-1|TRBJ1-4|NA|NA
TGCGCCAGCAGCTTGGCCGGGGGGTCTTCTAATGAAAAACTGTTTTTT
CASSLAGGSSNEKLFF
>TRBV7-6|TRBJ2-7|NA|once
TGTGCCAGCAGCTTAGCGGGCCACTACGAGCAGTACTTC
CASSLAGHYEQYF
>TRBV9|TRBJ2-2|NA|NA
TGTGCCAGCAGCGTAGACGACACCGGGGAGCTGTTTTTT
CASSVDDTGELFF
>TRBV9|TRBJ2-7|NA|NA
TGTGCCAGCAGCGTAGGGGGGTACGAGCAGTACTTC
CASSVGGYEQYF
>TRBV4-3|TRBJ2-3|TRBD1|NA
TGCGCCAGCAGCCAAACACCGGGACAGGGTAGGGCAGATACGCAGTATTTT
CASSQTPGQGRADTQYF
>TRBV10-1|TRBJ2-7|TRBD1|few
TGCGCCAGCAGCCACCGGGACAGGTTCTACGAGCAGTACTTC
CASSHRDRFYEQYF
>TRBV15|TRBJ1-3|NA|NA
TGTGCCACCAGCTCACGGAGGGGAGACTCTGGAAACACCATATATTTT
CATSSRRGDSGNTIYF
>TRBV7-3|TRBJ1-1|TRBD1|NA
TGTGCCAGCAGCCCACTCGGGACAGGGAACACTGAAGCTTTCTTT
CASSPLGTGNTEAFF
>TRBV27|TRBJ1-1|NA|NA
TGTGCCAGCAGTCCCCTCGACGGGGCAGTGCACACTGAAGCTTTCTTT
CASSPLDGAVHTEAFF
>TRBV9|TRBJ1-2|NA|NA
TGTGCCAGCAGTAGGGGTCCTACTTATGGCTACACCTTC
CASSRGPTYGYTF
>TRBV19|TRBJ2-6|NA|NA
TGTGCCAGTAGTCAATCATCCTCTGGGGCCAACGTCCTGACTTTC
CASSQSSSGANVLTF
>TRBV18|TRBJ1-1|NA|NA
TGTGCCAGCTCACCGCTATTCGACAGACAGAACACTGAAGCTTTCTTT
CASSPLFDRQNTEAFF
>TRBV11-3|TRBJ2-1|TRBD2|NA
TGTGCCAGCAGTCTGACCGGGACTAGCGGGGGTACCTCCAATGAGCAGTTCTTC
CASSLTGTSGGTSNEQFF
>TRBV19|TRBJ1-1|NA|NA
TGTGCCAGTAGTATAGCCTCGGGGCTGAGATGGGCTGAAGCTTTCTTT
CASSIASGLRWAEAFF
>TRBV27|TRBJ2-7|TRBD1|few
TGTGCCAGCAGTCTGATTGGTTCTCGGACAGGGCGTGCCGAGCAGTACTTC
CASSLIGSRTGRAEQYF
>TRBV30|TRBJ2-7|TRBD2|NA
TGTGCCTGGAGTAGCGGGGGGGCCACCTCCTACGAGCAGTACTTC
CAWSSGGATSYEQYF
>TRBV4-2|TRBJ2-3|TRBD1|once
TGTGCCAGCAGCCACTCCTCCGACAGGGGCCTCCCAGATACGCAGTATTTT
CASSHSSDRGLPDTQYF
>TRBV10-3|TRBJ1-2|TRBD1|NA
TGTGCCATCAGTACCATTGAGGGACAGAGGCTCCTAGGCTCTAACTATGGCTACACCTTC
CAISTIEGQRLLGSNYGYTF
>TRBV5-4|TRBJ2-5|NA|NA
TGTGCCAGCAGCTTGATGGACAGAGCCAAAGAGACCCAGTACTTC
CASSLMDRAKETQYF
>TRBV28|TRBJ2-7|NA|NA
TGTGCCAGCAAGGGTGGAGGGGGAGGGGAGCAGTACTTC
CASKGGGGGEQYF
>TRBV11-1|TRBJ1-1|TRBD1|NA
TGTGCCAGCATAAGGACAGGGGGGAACACTGAAGCTTTCTTT
CASIRTGGNTEAFF
>TRBV19|TRBJ1-6|NA|NA
TGTGCCAGTAGTGTTCTCAAAGGAGGTTCCTATAATTCACCCCTCCACTTT
CASSVLKGGSYNSPLHF
>TRBV7-2|TRBJ2-7|NA|NA
TGTGCCAGCAGCTCGCAGGTTGGGGGCTACGAGCAGTACTTC
CASSSQVGGYEQYF
>TRBV10-3|TRBJ2-2|TRBD1|NA
TGTGCCATCATGGGGACAGGGGCCTCTGGGGAGCTGTTTTTT
CAIMGTGASGELFF
>TRBV30|TRBJ1-1|NA|NA
TGTGCCTGGAAAGCGGCGGCGAACACTGAAGCTTTCTTT
CAWKAAANTEAFF
>TRBV7-9|TRBJ2-1|TRBD2|NA
TGTGCCAGCAGCTTAGGACTAGCGGGGTTCTTC
CASSLGLAGFF
>TRBV7-9|TRBJ1-3|NA|NA
TGTGCCAGCAGCTTATCTGGAAACACCATATATTTT
CASSLSGNTIYF
>TRBV29-1|TRBJ1-1|TRBD1|NA
TGCAGCGTTGGAACCGGGACAGGGTGGATGAACACTGAAGCTTTCTTT
CSVGTGTGWMNTEAFF
>TRBV2|TRBJ2-3|NA|NA
TGTGCCAGCAGTGAAGTGGCGGGGGCTAGGGATACGCAGTATTTT
CASSEVAGARDTQYF
>TRBV12-5|TRBJ2-3|NA|once
TGTGCTAGTGGTTTGGGATACAGGGATACGCAGTATTTT
CASGLGYRDTQYF
>TRBV5-4|TRBJ2-3|NA|NA
TGTGCCAGCAGCTCGCTAGGGGTCACAGATACGCAGTATTTT
CASSSLGVTDTQYF
>TRBV4-2|TRBJ2-1|TRBD2|NA
TGTGCCAGCAGCCAGATTAGCGGGGGGCGATACAATGAGCAGTTCTTC
CASSQISGGRYNEQFF
>TRBV19|TRBJ1-4|NA|NA
TGTGCCAGTAGTATTCTGGGCAGGGTGGATGAAAAACTGTTTTTT
CASSILGRVDEKLFF
>TRBV18|TRBJ2-6|NA|NA
TGTGCCAGCTCACCATTAGACTCTGGGGCCAACGTCCTGACTTTC
CASSPLDSGANVLTF
>TRBV7-3|TRBJ2-5|TRBD2|NA
TGTGCCAGCAGCTTAGGCGGGGGGCAAGAGACCCAGTACTTC
CASSLGGGQETQYF
>TRBV6-5|TRBJ1-3|NA|once
TGTGCCAGCAGCACAGGGATGGGAAACACCATATATTTT
CASSTGMGNTIYF
>TRBV2|TRBJ2-3|TRBD2|NA
TGTGCCAGCAGATGGGGGACTAGCGGGTCAGATACGCAGTATTTT
CASRWGTSGSDTQYF
>TRBV11-2|TRBJ1-5|NA|NA
TGTGCCAGCAGCTTGGACAGCAATCAGCCCCAGCATTTT
CASSLDSNQPQHF
>TRBV5-4|TRBJ2-2|NA|NA
TGTGCCAGCAGCTTTGGGGGGGCAATCACCGGGGAGCTGTTTTTT
CASSFGGAITGELFF
>TRBV6-1|TRBJ1-2|TRBD1|NA
TGTGCCAGCAGGGAGGGACAGGACTATGGCTACACCTTC
CASREGQDYGYTF
>TRBV23-1|TRBJ2-1|NA|NA
TGCGCCAGCAGTCAGGGCAGGGCAGGCAATGAGCAGTTCTTC
CASSQGRAGNEQFF